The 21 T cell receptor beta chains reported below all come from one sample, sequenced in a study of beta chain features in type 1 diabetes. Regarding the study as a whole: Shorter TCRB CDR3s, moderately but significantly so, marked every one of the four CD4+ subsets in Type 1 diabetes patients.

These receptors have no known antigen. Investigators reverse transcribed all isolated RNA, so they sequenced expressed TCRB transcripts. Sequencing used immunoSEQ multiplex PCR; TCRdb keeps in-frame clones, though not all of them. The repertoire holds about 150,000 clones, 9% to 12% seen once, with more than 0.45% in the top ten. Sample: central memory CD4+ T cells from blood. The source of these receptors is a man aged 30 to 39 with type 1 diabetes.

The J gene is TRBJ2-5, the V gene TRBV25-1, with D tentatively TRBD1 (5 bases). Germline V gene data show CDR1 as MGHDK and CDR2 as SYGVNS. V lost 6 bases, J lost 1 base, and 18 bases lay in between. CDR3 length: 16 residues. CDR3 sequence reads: CASSEGIGHIQETQYF. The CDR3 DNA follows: TGTGCCAGCAGCGAAGGGATCGGACACATCCAAGAGACCCAGTACTTC.

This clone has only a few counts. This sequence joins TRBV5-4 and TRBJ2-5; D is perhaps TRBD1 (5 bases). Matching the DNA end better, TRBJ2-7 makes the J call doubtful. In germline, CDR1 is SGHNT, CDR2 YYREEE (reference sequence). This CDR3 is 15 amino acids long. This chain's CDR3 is CASSFHSGSSYEQYF. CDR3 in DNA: TGTGCCAGCAGCTTTCATTCAGGGTCTTCCTACGAGCAGTACTTC.

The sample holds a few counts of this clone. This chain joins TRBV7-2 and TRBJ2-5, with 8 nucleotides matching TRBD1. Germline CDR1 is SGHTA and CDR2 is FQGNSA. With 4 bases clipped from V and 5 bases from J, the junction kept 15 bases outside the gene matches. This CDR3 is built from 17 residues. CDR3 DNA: TGTGCCAGCAGCTCCGGACAGGGCGGTTTAGGGCGGGAGACCCAGTACTTC. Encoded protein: CASSSGQGGLGRETQYF.

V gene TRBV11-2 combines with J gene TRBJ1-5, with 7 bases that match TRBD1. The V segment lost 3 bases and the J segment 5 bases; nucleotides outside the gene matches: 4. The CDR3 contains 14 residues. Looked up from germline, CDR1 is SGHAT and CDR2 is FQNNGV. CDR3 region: CASSLGQSYQPQHF. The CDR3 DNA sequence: TGTGCCAGCAGCTTGGGACAGAGCTATCAGCCCCAGCATTTT.

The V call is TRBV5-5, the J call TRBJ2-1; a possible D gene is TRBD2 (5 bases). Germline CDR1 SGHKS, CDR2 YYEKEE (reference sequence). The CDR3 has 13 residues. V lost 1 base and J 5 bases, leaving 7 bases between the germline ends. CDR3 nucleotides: TGTGCCAGCAGCTTGTCTAGCAACAATGAGCAGTTCTTC. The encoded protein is CASSLSSNNEQFF. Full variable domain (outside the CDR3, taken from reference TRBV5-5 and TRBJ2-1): DAGVTQSPTHLIKTRGQQVTLRCSPISGHKSVSWYQQVLGQGPQFIFQYYEKEERGRGNFPDRFSARQFPNYSSELNVNALLLGDSALYLCASSLSSNNEQFFGPGTRLTVL.

The CDR3 DNA sequence: TGTGCCAGCAGCGTTGACAAGGATGAGCAGTTCTTC. Residues: CASSVDKDEQFF. The chain uses TRBV9 and TRBJ2-1; D gene ambiguous. The ends were cut back, 2 bases at V and 8 bases at J, with 8 bases in the middle. From germline, CDR1 is SGDLS and CDR2 YYNGEE. This CDR3 is built from 12 residues. Variable domain in full (rest from reference TRBV9 and TRBJ2-1): DSGVTQTPKHLITATGQRVTLRCSPRSGDLSVYWYQQSLDQGLQFLIQYYNGEERAKGNILERFSAQQFPDLHSELNLSSLELGDSALYFCASSVDKDEQFFGPGTRLTVL.

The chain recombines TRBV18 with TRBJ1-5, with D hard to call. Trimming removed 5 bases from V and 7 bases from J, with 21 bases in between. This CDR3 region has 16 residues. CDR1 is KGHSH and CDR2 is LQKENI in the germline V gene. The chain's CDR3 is CASSSRSTPTRQPQHF. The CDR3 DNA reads TGTGCCAGCTCATCCAGATCGACACCGACACGGCAGCCCCAGCATTTT.

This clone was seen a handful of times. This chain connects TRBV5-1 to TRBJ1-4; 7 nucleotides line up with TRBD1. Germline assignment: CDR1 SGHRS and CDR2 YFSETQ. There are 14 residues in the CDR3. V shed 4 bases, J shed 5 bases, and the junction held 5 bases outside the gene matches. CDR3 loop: CASSRDSPNEKLFF. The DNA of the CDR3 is TGCGCCAGCAGCCGGGACAGCCCGAATGAAAAACTGTTTTTT. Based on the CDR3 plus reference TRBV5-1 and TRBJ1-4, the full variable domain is KAGVTQTPRYLIKTRGQQVTLSCSPISGHRSVSWYQQTPGQGLQFLFEYFSETQRNKGNFPGRFSGRQFSNSRSEMNVSTLELGDSALYLCASSRDSPNEKLFFGSGTQLSVL.

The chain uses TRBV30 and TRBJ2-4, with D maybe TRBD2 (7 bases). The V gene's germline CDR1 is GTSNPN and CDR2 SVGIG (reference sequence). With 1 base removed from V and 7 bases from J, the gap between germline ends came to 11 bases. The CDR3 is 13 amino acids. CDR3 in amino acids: CAWSEAGANIQYF. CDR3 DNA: TGTGCCTGGAGTGAGGCGGGGGCGAACATTCAGTACTTC.

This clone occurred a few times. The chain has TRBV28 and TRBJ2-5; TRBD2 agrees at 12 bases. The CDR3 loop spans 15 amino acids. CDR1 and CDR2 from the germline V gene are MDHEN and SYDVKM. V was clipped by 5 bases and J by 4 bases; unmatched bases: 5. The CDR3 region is CASSGKGLAGETQYF. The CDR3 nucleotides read TGTGCCAGCAGTGGGAAGGGACTAGCGGGAGAGACCCAGTACTTC.

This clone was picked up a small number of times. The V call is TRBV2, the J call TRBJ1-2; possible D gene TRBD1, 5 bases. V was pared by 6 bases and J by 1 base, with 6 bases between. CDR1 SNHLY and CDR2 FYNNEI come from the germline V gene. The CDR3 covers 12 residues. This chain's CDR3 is CASSRDNYGYTF. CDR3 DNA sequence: TGTGCCAGCAGCAGGGATAACTATGGCTACACCTTC.

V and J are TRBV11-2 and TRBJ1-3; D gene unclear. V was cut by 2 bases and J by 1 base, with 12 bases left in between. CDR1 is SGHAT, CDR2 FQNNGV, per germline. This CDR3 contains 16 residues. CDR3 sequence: CASSLTLAGSGNTIYF. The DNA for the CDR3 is TGTGCCAGCAGCTTAACCCTCGCCGGGTCTGGAAACACCATATATTTT.

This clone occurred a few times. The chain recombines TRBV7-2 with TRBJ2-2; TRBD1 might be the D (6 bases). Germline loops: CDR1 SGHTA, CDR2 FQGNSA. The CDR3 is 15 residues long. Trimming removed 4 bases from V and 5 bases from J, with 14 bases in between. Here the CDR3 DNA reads TGTGCCAGCAGCTCAACCCAGGGGTTGACCGGGGAGCTGTTTTTT. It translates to CASSSTQGLTGELFF.

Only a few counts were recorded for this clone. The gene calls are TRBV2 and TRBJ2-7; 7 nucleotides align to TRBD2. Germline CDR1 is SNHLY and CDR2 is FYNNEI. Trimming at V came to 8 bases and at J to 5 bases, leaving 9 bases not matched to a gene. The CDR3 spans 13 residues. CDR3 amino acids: CASAGEGLDEQYF. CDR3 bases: TGTGCCAGCGCGGGGGAGGGTTTGGACGAGCAGTACTTC.

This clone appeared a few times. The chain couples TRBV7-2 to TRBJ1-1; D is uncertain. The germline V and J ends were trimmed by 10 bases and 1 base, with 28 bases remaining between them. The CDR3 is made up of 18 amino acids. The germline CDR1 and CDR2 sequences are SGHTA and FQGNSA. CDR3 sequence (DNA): TGTGCCACCGCCAACGCGGGTGGAGCAGGCAGGACGAACACTGAAGCTTTCTTT. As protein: CATANAGGAGRTNTEAFF.

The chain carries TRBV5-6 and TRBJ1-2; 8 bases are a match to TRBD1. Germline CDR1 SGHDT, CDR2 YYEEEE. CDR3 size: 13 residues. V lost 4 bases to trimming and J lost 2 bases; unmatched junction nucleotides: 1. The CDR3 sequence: CASSRDRNYGYTF. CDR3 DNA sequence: TGTGCCAGCAGCCGGGACAGGAACTATGGCTACACCTTC.

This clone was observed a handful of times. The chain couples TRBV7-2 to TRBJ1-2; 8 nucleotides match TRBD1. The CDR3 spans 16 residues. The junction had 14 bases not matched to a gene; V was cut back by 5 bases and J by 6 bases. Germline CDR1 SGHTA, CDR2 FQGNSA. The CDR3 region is CASSRLGAGGGDGYTF. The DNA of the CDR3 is TGTGCCAGCAGCCGCCTAGGGGCAGGGGGCGGGGATGGCTACACCTTC.

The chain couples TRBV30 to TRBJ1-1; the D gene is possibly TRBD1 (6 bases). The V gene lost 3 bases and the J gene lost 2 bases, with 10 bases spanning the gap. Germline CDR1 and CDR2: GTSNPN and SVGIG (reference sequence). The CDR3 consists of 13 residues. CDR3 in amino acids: CAWRSRGNTEAFF. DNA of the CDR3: TGTGCCTGGAGGTCCAGGGGAAACACTGAAGCTTTCTTT.

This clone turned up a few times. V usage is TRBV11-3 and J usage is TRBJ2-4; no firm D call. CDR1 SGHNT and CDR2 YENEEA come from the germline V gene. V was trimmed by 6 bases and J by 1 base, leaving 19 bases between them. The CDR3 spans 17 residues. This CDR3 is CASRSPKPPQAKNIQYF. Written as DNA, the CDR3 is TGTGCCAGCAGGTCCCCGAAACCGCCCCAGGCCAAAAACATTCAGTACTTC. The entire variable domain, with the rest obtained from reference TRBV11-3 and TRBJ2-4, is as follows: EAGVVQSPRYKIIEKKQPVAFWCNPISGHNTLYWYLQNLGQGPELLIRYENEEAVDDSQLPKDRFSAERLKGVDSTLKIQPAELGDSAVYLCASRSPKPPQAKNIQYFGAGTRLSVL.

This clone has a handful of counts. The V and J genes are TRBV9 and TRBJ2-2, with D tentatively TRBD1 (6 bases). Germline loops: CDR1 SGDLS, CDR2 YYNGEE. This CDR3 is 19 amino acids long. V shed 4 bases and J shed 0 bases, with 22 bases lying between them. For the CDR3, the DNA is TGTGCCAGCAGCCCCAGGGGATTCCGGCGCTGGTCGAACACCGGGGAGCTGTTTTTT. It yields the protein CASSPRGFRRWSNTGELFF.

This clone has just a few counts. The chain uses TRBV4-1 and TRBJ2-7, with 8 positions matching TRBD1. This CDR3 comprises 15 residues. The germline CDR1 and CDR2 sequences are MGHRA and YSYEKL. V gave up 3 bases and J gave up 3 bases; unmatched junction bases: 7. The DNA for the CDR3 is TGCGCCAGCAGCCACCAAGACAGGGGAGACTACGAGCAGTACTTC. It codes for CASSHQDRGDYEQYF.